This TCR beta chain was obtained from a study of T cells and Merkel cell carcinoma outcomes. Study-wide points: Reportedly, T-cell repertoire with density predicts Merkel cell carcinoma outcomes.

The CDR3 is 16 amino acids. Per germline, CDR1 SGHVS and CDR2 FQNEAQ. Only in-frame clones appear in the TCRdb table, and some are missing; sequencing was by immunoSEQ multiplex PCR. The sample carries about 15,000 clones, 87% recorded once. This clone has a single count. The antigen is unknown. At one end, the junction sequence differs from germline, possibly due to a read error. The genes are TRBV7-8 and TRBJ1-3; D is unresolved. This sequence originates from a human donor with Merkel cell carcinoma. Material for sequencing was tumor tissue from Merkel cell carcinoma. The CDR3 spells CASSFAERIAGNTIYF. As DNA, the CDR3 is TGTGCCAGCAGCTTTGCCGAAAGGATAGCCGGAAATACCATATATTTT.